This T cell receptor (beta chain) was sequenced during a study of blood T cells in healthy people across ages. Broader study findings: There was no known CMV status for donors, so expanded clonotype changes were possibly confounded. Per million T cells, the diversity of TCR beta decreased roughly linearly as age advanced.

This clonotype was picked up a small number of times. Its antigen is unidentified. With a J-beta primer mix and a sample-barcoded 5' primer, a second PCR ran about 6 to 11 cycles. Every molecule of cDNA carried a tag from a template-switch adaptor with 12 random nucleotides. A single record per CDR3 protein comes from TCRdb applying MiXCR to the 5' RACE reads. Seen here are fewer than 750,000 distinct CDR3 sequences, around half observed once, and the top ten hold 20% to 25%. PBMCs were isolated at a quantity of at least 6.5 million per sample. CDR1 is SGHNT and CDR2 is YYREEE in the germline V gene (reference sequence). The V segment lost 0 bases and the J segment 8 bases; nucleotides outside the gene matches: 7. This CDR3 spans 16 amino acids.

This chain links TRBV5-4 with TRBJ2-1, with 11 bases lining up with TRBD1. This receptor was taken from a man older than 75 in good health. Specimen: blood. CDR3 residues: CASSLGGTGGHHEQFF. The CDR3 coding sequence is TGTGCCAGCAGCTTGGGAGGGACAGGGGGTCACCATGAGCAGTTCTTC.